This note documents a single T cell receptor (beta chain) sequence. Antigen unknown. This sample stems from a study of cytomegalovirus exposure and HLA in healthy donors. Whole-study findings and limits: Available immune exposure information was restricted to CMV serostatus only. As a later analysis showed, a missense DCLRE1C variant was linked to trimming of TCR beta V- and J-genes.

The PCR had 60 Vbeta and 13 Jbeta primers. The repertoire was sequenced with immunoSEQ multiplex PCR; TCRdb's copy has only in-frame clones and lacks some. Of 55,000 to 65,000 clones listed, over 60% are singletons. The material sequenced was PBMCs. The source is a man under 40 in good health and CMV-seropositive.

As DNA, the CDR3 is TGTGCCATAACGCAGGGGAACACAGATACGCAGTATTTT. It specifies CAITQGNTDTQYF. The chain has TRBV6-1 and TRBJ2-3, with a possible D match to TRBD1 (6 bases). Trimming took off 10 bases at V and 2 bases at J, with 13 bases between the two ends. The CDR3 is 13 residues long. From germline, CDR1 is MNHNS and CDR2 SASEGT.